What follows is one T cell receptor beta chain and its context. TCRdb reprocessed the 5' RACE reads with MiXCR, giving one entry per CDR3 protein. The sample lists about 98,000 distinct CDR3 sequences; 13% to 15% were seen once. This record belongs to a study of early T cells in non-severe SARS-CoV-2 infection. This sequence was found in an adult who was a healthcare worker with PCR-confirmed SARS-CoV-2 infection or an uninfected control (not recorded which). The specimen sequenced was whole blood.

The CDR3 is CASSLMPPANIQYF. CDR3 coding DNA: TGTGCCAGCAGTTTAATGCCCCCCGCCAACATTCAGTACTTC. V is TRBV12-3 or TRBV12-4 and J is TRBJ2-4; D gene uncertain. The germline V and J ends were trimmed by 2 bases and 7 bases, with 12 bases remaining between them. This CDR3 contains 14 residues.